The rows below give T cell receptor beta chains drawn from one sample of a study of shared clonotypes between healthy human individuals. Clones were read by immunoSEQ multiplex PCR, and TCRdb kept only the in-frame ones, dropping some. The data show around 2,000,000 clones, with 85% to 95% seen just once and approximately 1% held by the top ten. Sequenced input: naive CD8+ T cells sorted from blood. These receptors were collected from a young man in good health. Each CDR3 is given with its conserved first and last residue. The D gene is left open where the match is weak. The size of a clone is reported for some rows only, either as once, few or many, or as a class for expanded clones.

cdr3_aa: CASSYSSGGDEQYF; cdr3_nt: TGTGCCAGCAGTTACTCGTCAGGGGGGGACGAGCAGTACTTC; clone_size: once; d_call: NA; j_call: TRBJ2-7; v_call: TRBV6-5
cdr3_aa: CASSLGRYQQGTYGYTF; cdr3_nt: TGTGCCAGCAGCTTAGGCCGCTACCAACAGGGAACCTATGGCTACACCTTC; clone_size: NA; d_call: NA; j_call: TRBJ1-2; v_call: TRBV7-2
cdr3_aa: CAWSVQGVDEQYF; cdr3_nt: TGTGCCTGGAGTGTCCAGGGAGTAGACGAGCAGTACTTC; clone_size: NA; d_call: NA; j_call: TRBJ2-7; v_call: TRBV30
cdr3_aa: CASSLVLGTGLQETQYF; cdr3_nt: TGCGCCAGCAGCTTGGTCCTCGGGACAGGGTTACAAGAGACCCAGTACTTC; clone_size: once; d_call: TRBD1; j_call: TRBJ2-5; v_call: TRBV5-1
cdr3_aa: CASTSWGGTDTQYF; cdr3_nt: TGTGCCAGCACCTCTTGGGGGGGTACAGATACGCAGTATTTT; clone_size: NA; d_call: TRBD2; j_call: TRBJ2-3; v_call: TRBV27
cdr3_aa: CASSLGILAGESTGELFF; cdr3_nt: TGTGCCAGCAGCTTAGGGATACTAGCGGGAGAGAGCACCGGGGAGCTGTTTTTT; clone_size: NA; d_call: TRBD2; j_call: TRBJ2-2; v_call: TRBV13
cdr3_aa: CASSPVGANYGYTF; cdr3_nt: TGTGCCAGTAGTCCCGTGGGAGCTAACTATGGCTACACCTTC; clone_size: NA; d_call: NA; j_call: TRBJ1-2; v_call: TRBV19
cdr3_aa: CASSLPRLAGDSNEQFF; cdr3_nt: TGTGCCAGCAGTTTACCCCGACTAGCGGGAGATAGCAATGAGCAGTTCTTC; clone_size: NA; d_call: TRBD2; j_call: TRBJ2-1; v_call: TRBV27
cdr3_aa: CASSVVGGANEQFF; cdr3_nt: TGTGCCAGCAGCGTAGTCGGCGGGGCAAATGAGCAGTTCTTC; clone_size: NA; d_call: NA; j_call: TRBJ2-1; v_call: TRBV9
cdr3_aa: CASRKDRGGYTGELFF; cdr3_nt: TGCGCCAGCAGGAAAGACAGGGGAGGTTACACCGGGGAGCTGTTTTTT; clone_size: NA; d_call: TRBD1; j_call: TRBJ2-2; v_call: TRBV5-1